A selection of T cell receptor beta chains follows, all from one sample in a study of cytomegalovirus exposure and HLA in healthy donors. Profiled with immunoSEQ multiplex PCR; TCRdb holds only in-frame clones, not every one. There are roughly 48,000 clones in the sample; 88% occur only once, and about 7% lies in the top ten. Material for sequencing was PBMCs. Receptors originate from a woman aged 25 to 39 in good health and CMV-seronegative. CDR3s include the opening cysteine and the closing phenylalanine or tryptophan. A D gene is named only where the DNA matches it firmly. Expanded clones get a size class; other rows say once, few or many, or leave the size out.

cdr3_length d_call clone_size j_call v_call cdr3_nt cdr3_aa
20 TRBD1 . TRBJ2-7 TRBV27 TGTGCCAGCACTCCATATGGGATGGTAGGGGACAGGGAGAGCTCCTACGAGCAGTACTTC CASTPYGMVGDRESSYEQYF
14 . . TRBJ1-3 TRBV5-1 TGCGCCAGCAGCTTGGGCGGATCTGGAAACACCATATATTTT CASSLGGSGNTIYF
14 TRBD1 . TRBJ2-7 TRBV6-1 TGTGCCAGCAGAGTGGGACAGGGTAGCTACGAGCAGTACTTC CASRVGQGSYEQYF
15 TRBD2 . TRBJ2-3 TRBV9 TGTGCCAGCAGCGCCCGACTAGCGTCGTCAGATACGCAGTATTTT CASSARLASSDTQYF
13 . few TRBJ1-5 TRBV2 TGTGCCAGCAGCGCTAATAGCAATCAGCCCCAGCATTTT CASSANSNQPQHF
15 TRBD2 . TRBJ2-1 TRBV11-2 TGTGCCAGCAGCTCCTATCCTAGCGGGATCTATGAGCAGTTCTTC CASSSYPSGIYEQFF
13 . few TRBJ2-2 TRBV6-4 TGTGCCAGCAGTCGCGGAGATCACGGGGAGCTGTTTTTT CASSRGDHGELFF
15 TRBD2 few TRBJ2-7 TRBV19 TGTGCCAGTAGTGGAGGGACTAGCGGGGAGTACGAGCAGTACTTC CASSGGTSGEYEQYF
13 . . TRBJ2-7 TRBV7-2 TGTGCCAGCAGCCTCGGAGTCTCCTCCGAGCAGTACTTC CASSLGVSSEQYF
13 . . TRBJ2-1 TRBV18 TGTGCCAGCTCACCACTAGCGGACAATGAGCAGTTCTTC CASSPLADNEQFF
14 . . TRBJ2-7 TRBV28 TGTGCCAGCAGTACTGACACACTCTCCTACGAGCAGTACTTC CASSTDTLSYEQYF
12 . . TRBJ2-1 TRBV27 TGTGCCAGCAGCCTTAATAACAATGAGCAGTTCTTC CASSLNNNEQFF
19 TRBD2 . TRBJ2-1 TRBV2 TGTGCCAGCAGTGAACTCCCTTCTAGCGGGAGGGGGCTTTACAATGAGCAGTTCTTC CASSELPSSGRGLYNEQFF
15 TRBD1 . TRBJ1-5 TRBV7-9 TGTGCCAGCAGCTCATACAGGGGTGTCAATCAGCCCCAGCATTTT CASSSYRGVNQPQHF
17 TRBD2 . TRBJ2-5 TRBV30 TGTGCCTCATCGAAGGGGAATCTAGCGGGAGGCCAAGAGACCCAGTACTTC CASSKGNLAGGQETQYF
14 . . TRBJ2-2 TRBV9 TGTGCCAGCAGCGTTTCACCTCAGACCGGGGAGCTGTTTTTT CASSVSPQTGELFF
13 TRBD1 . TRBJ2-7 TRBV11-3 TGTGCCAGCAGCGGATGGACAGGGGACGAGCAGTACTTC CASSGWTGDEQYF
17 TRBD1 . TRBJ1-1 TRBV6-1 TGTGCCAGCAGTCAAGGGGGGTGGACAGGGGTCGCCACTGAAGCTTTCTTT CASSQGGWTGVATEAFF
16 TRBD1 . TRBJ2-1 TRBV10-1 TGCGCCAGCAGTGAGTTGGAACGGACAGGGGGCAGTGAGCAGTTCTTC CASSELERTGGSEQFF
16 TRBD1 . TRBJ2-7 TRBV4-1 TGCGCCAGCAGGAAGAGGGCTCAGGGGGCGGCCTACGAGCAGTACTTC CASRKRAQGAAYEQYF
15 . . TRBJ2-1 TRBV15 TGTGCCACCAGCAGAGATCCCCCCTTGCAGAATGAGCAGTTCTTC CATSRDPPLQNEQFF
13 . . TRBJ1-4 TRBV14 TGTGCCAGCAGCTCGGGAGCGGTTGAAAAACTGTTTTTT CASSSGAVEKLFF
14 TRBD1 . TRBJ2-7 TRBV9 TGTGCCAGCAGCGTAGGGACAGGGAGCGGCGAGCAGTACTTC CASSVGTGSGEQYF
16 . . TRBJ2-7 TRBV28 TGTGCCAGCAGTTTGACAGGTCCCTCGCTCTCCTACGAGCAGTACTTC CASSLTGPSLSYEQYF
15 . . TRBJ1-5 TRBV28 TGTGCCAGCAGTTTAGAGGCGGCGAGCAATCAGCCCCAGCATTTT CASSLEAASNQPQHF
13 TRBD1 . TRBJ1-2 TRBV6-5 TGTGCCAGCAGCTATGCCGGGACAGGGTATTACACCTTC CASSYAGTGYYTF
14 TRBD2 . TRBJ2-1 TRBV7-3 TGTGCCAGCAGCTGGGACTACTCAGGGAATGAGCAGTTCTTC CASSWDYSGNEQFF
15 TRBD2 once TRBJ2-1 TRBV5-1 TGCGCCAGCAGCGCCCTAGCGGGAGCGGTGGATGAGCAGTTCTTC CASSALAGAVDEQFF